A selection of T cell receptor beta chains follows, all from one sample in a study of cytomegalovirus exposure and HLA in healthy donors. The method was immunoSEQ multiplex PCR; TCRdb's version includes in-frame clones alone and lacks a portion of them. The table has approximately 70,000 clones, over 90% seen once; the top ten hold more than 0.8%. Sample: PBMCs. These receptors all come from a young woman in good health and CMV-seronegative. CDR3s include the opening cysteine and the closing phenylalanine or tryptophan. A D gene is named only where the DNA matches it firmly. Clone size is given for some rows only: seen once, a few or many times, or a class if the clone is expanded.

J gene: TRBJ1-2; clone size: -; D gene: TRBD1; V gene: TRBV6-1; CDR3 DNA: TGTGCCACCCAGGACAGGGTTGGCGATGGCTACACCTTC; CDR3 protein: CATQDRVGDGYTF
J gene: TRBJ2-7; clone size: -; D gene: TRBD1; V gene: TRBV7-8; CDR3 DNA: TGTGCCAGCAGCTCCCGGGACAGGGTTTACGAGCAGTACTTC; CDR3 protein: CASSSRDRVYEQYF
J gene: TRBJ2-1; clone size: -; D gene: TRBD2; V gene: TRBV7-2; CDR3 DNA: TGTGCCAGCAGCTTAGTTCGGGCTAGCGGGGGGGAGGAGCAGTTCTTC; CDR3 protein: CASSLVRASGGEEQFF
J gene: TRBJ1-1; clone size: -; D gene: -; V gene: TRBV27; CDR3 DNA: TGTGCCAGCAGTTTAGGGAGAGTTAACACTGAAGCTTTCTTT; CDR3 protein: CASSLGRVNTEAFF
J gene: TRBJ1-1; clone size: -; D gene: -; V gene: TRBV6-6; CDR3 DNA: TGTGCCAGCAGTTACAACAGGGAAAACACTGAAGCTTTCTTT; CDR3 protein: CASSYNRENTEAFF
J gene: TRBJ1-1; clone size: -; D gene: -; V gene: TRBV18; CDR3 DNA: TGTGCCAGCTCAACGGTGGGGGGCACTGAAGCTTTCTTT; CDR3 protein: CASSTVGGTEAFF
J gene: TRBJ2-1; clone size: -; D gene: TRBD2; V gene: TRBV11-2; CDR3 DNA: TGTGCCAGCGGACTAGCGGGATCGCGGGAGCAGTTCTTC; CDR3 protein: CASGLAGSREQFF
J gene: TRBJ1-1; clone size: -; D gene: -; V gene: TRBV7-2; CDR3 DNA: TGTGCCAGCAGCTTCGGGAACACTGAAGCTTTCTTT; CDR3 protein: CASSFGNTEAFF
J gene: TRBJ1-1; clone size: once; D gene: TRBD1; V gene: TRBV5-1; CDR3 DNA: TGCGCCAGCAGCTGGGGACAGGTCGGGTGGGTGAACACTGAAGCTTTCTTT; CDR3 protein: CASSWGQVGWVNTEAFF
J gene: TRBJ2-1; clone size: -; D gene: -; V gene: TRBV29-1; CDR3 DNA: TGCAGCGTTGAAGGGCGGAACTCCTACAATGAGCAGTTCTTC; CDR3 protein: CSVEGRNSYNEQFF
J gene: TRBJ2-7; clone size: -; D gene: TRBD1; V gene: TRBV19; CDR3 DNA: TGTGCCAGTAGCCCGGACAGGTTGAGGGACGAGCAGTACTTC; CDR3 protein: CASSPDRLRDEQYF
J gene: TRBJ1-3; clone size: -; D gene: TRBD1; V gene: TRBV4-1; CDR3 DNA: TGCGCCAGCAGCCACCCGGGACAGGGCAATATGAACACCATATATTTT; CDR3 protein: CASSHPGQGNMNTIYF
J gene: TRBJ2-3; clone size: -; D gene: TRBD2; V gene: TRBV15; CDR3 DNA: TGTGCCACCAGCCAGGGACTAGCGGGGGCAAGAGTCACAGATACGCAGTATTTT; CDR3 protein: CATSQGLAGARVTDTQYF